These 29 T cell receptor beta chains share one sample of origin, sequenced in a study of blood T cell repertoires in COVID-19. Libraries were prepared by immunoSEQ multiplex PCR; TCRdb keeps only in-frame clonotypes and omits some of them. The data show some 250,000 clones, just under 85% seen once. The sequenced material came from peripheral blood. These receptors originate from a woman of 80 years or more with acute or convalescent COVID-19.

This clone has just one count. The chain is built from TRBV6-5 and TRBJ1-1; D is uncertain. V was shortened by 2 bases and J by 0 bases, with 7 bases between the two germline ends. CDR1 and CDR2 from the germline V gene are MNHEY and SVGAGI. The CDR3 is 14 amino acids. CDR3 nucleotides: TGTGCCAGCAGTTACCGGACTATGAACACTGAAGCTTTCTTT. It yields the protein CASSYRTMNTEAFF.

This sequence joins TRBV5-5 and TRBJ2-3; D may be TRBD1 (6 bases). Looked up from germline, CDR1 is SGHKS and CDR2 is YYEKEE (reference sequence). Trimming pared 4 bases from V and 5 bases from J, leaving 17 bases between. The CDR3 is 15 amino acids. This CDR3 reads CASSPGWGPVDTQYF. In DNA, the CDR3 is TGTGCCAGCAGCCCAGGTTGGGGGCCGGTAGATACGCAGTATTTT.

The chain employs TRBV4-1 and TRBJ2-7, with a possible D match to TRBD2 (6 bases). The CDR3 loop spans 15 amino acids. CDR1 MGHRA and CDR2 YSYEKL come from the germline V gene. V gave up 0 bases and J gave up 2 bases, with 11 bases separating them. The CDR3: CASSQDGGRPYEQYF. The CDR3 DNA reads as TGCGCCAGCAGCCAAGATGGAGGGAGGCCCTACGAGCAGTACTTC.

The V call is TRBV24-1, the J call TRBJ1-5, with 7 nucleotides matching TRBD1. The V gene end was trimmed by 3 bases and the J gene end by 2 bases; junction bases not matched to a gene: 3. Germline V gene lookup returns CDR1 KGHDR and CDR2 SFDVKD. The length of the CDR3 is 15 residues. CDR3 DNA sequence: TGTGCCACCAGTGATCGGACAGGAGGCAATCAGCCCCAGCATTTT. It encodes CATSDRTGGNQPQHF.

J is TRBJ1-2 and V is TRBV19; D might be TRBD1 (6 bases). V lost 6 bases to trimming and J lost 0 bases, with 14 bases between them. The CDR3 has 15 amino acids. Germline values: CDR1 LNHDA, CDR2 SQIVND (reference sequence). CDR3 sequence reads: CASRNTGLANYGYTF. CDR3 bases: TGTGCCAGTAGAAACACAGGGCTAGCTAACTATGGCTACACCTTC.

The rearrangement joins TRBV19 to TRBJ1-6, with 10 bases lining up with TRBD1. V was pared by 5 bases and J by 11 bases, with 9 bases of the junction left unmatched. The CDR3 consists of 15 residues. The germline CDR1 and CDR2 sequences are LNHDA and SQIVND (reference sequence). CDR3 nucleotides: TGTGCCAGTAGTGCCTGGGACAGGGGTTGGACACCCCTCCACTTT. Translating it yields CASSAWDRGWTPLHF.

This clone has a single count. The V and J genes are TRBV7-2 and TRBJ2-7, with a weak D call TRBD2 (6 bases). Trimming removed 5 bases at V and 1 base at J, with 12 bases between. The CDR3 has 14 residues. CDR1 SGHTA and CDR2 FQGNSA come from the germline V gene. The chain's CDR3 is CASSRAGSSYEQYF. In DNA, the CDR3 is TGTGCCAGCAGCCGGGCGGGGAGTTCCTACGAGCAGTACTTC.

The chain couples TRBV4-1 to TRBJ2-1; TRBD2 aligns across 10 bases. V lost 1 base to trimming and J lost 6 bases; unmatched junction nucleotides: 15. Looked up from germline, CDR1 is MGHRA and CDR2 is YSYEKL. The CDR3 length is 19 residues. CDR3 sequence (DNA): TGCGCCAGCAGCCAAGTCTGGCTAGCGGGGGAGGCGAAATCCAATGAGCAGTTCTTC. Translating gives CASSQVWLAGEAKSNEQFF.

DNA for the CDR3: TGTGCCAGCAGTGGGGTGGGGAGGTATTTT. It specifies CASSGVGRYF. The V call is TRBV2, the J call TRBJ2-3, with D perhaps matching TRBD2 (5 bases). Germline CDR1 and CDR2: SNHLY and FYNNEI. Trimming pared 4 bases from V and 14 bases from J, leaving 10 bases between. The CDR3 extends over 10 amino acids.

CDR3 in DNA: TGTGCCAGCAGCGTAGCAGCAGGGACGAACACCGGGGAGCTGTTTTTT. Protein product: CASSVAAGTNTGELFF. The gene calls are TRBV9 and TRBJ2-2; perhaps TRBD1 as D (5 bases). This CDR3 comprises 16 residues. Trimming took off 0 bases at V and 0 bases at J, with 9 bases between the two ends. Germline V gives CDR1 SGDLS, CDR2 YYNGEE.

This clone has just one count. The chain has TRBV28 and TRBJ1-1, with 9 bases identical to TRBD1. V dropped 1 base and J dropped 4; count of bases not matched to a gene: 4. The germline CDR1 and CDR2 sequences are MDHEN and SYDVKM. The CDR3 spans 15 residues. CDR3 nucleotides: TGTGCCAGCAGTTTATTGGGGGACAGGGCCACTGAAGCTTTCTTT. This codes for CASSLLGDRATEAFF.

The rearrangement uses TRBV5-8 and TRBJ1-5; possibly TRBD1 for D (5 bases). The germline CDR1 and CDR2 sequences are SGHTS and YDEGEE. Trimming pared 5 bases from V and 1 base from J, leaving 7 bases between. The CDR3 covers 13 residues. The CDR3 here is CASRRQSNQPQHF. The CDR3 bases are TGTGCCAGCAGGCGACAGAGCAATCAGCCCCAGCATTTT.

This clone occurred once. The chain links TRBV5-1 to TRBJ2-3, with 10 bases matching TRBD2. V lost 2 bases and J lost 5; bases outside the gene matches: 2. CDR1 is SGHRS, CDR2 YFSETQ, per germline. The CDR3 length is 14 residues. The DNA for the CDR3 is TGCGCCAGCAGCTTAGCGGGGGGGCAAGATACGCAGTATTTT. This codes for CASSLAGGQDTQYF.

This chain links TRBV5-1 with TRBJ1-1, with D possibly being TRBD1 (6 bases). Per the germline V gene, CDR1 is SGHRS and CDR2 is YFSETQ. With 4 bases removed from V and 0 bases from J, the gap between germline ends came to 13 bases. This CDR3 has 15 residues. The CDR3 sequence is CASSPDRPVNTEAFF. The CDR3 DNA sequence: TGCGCCAGCAGCCCGGACAGACCAGTGAACACTGAAGCTTTCTTT. Using reference TRBV5-1 and TRBJ1-1 for the parts outside the CDR3, the full variable domain is KAGVTQTPRYLIKTRGQQVTLSCSPISGHRSVSWYQQTPGQGLQFLFEYFSETQRNKGNFPGRFSGRQFSNSRSEMNVSTLELGDSALYLCASSPDRPVNTEAFFGQGTRLTVV.

V is TRBV5-1 and J is TRBJ1-3; 8 bases match TRBD1. The CDR3 runs 18 residues. The ends lost 0 bases at V and 2 bases at J; junction bases unmatched: 10. CDR1 SGHRS and CDR2 YFSETQ come from the germline V gene. The CDR3 is CASSLAGTGQAPGNTIYF. The CDR3 DNA sequence: TGCGCCAGCAGCTTGGCCGGGACAGGTCAGGCTCCTGGAAACACCATATATTTT. Full variable domain (outside the CDR3, taken from reference TRBV5-1 and TRBJ1-3): KAGVTQTPRYLIKTRGQQVTLSCSPISGHRSVSWYQQTPGQGLQFLFEYFSETQRNKGNFPGRFSGRQFSNSRSEMNVSTLELGDSALYLCASSLAGTGQAPGNTIYFGEGSWLTVV.

The V and J genes are TRBV19 and TRBJ1-1, with 9 bases lining up with TRBD1. J lost 1 base, V lost 3 bases, and 6 bases had no gene match. This CDR3 comprises 16 residues. Germline CDR1 and CDR2: LNHDA and SQIVND (reference sequence). The CDR3 DNA is TGTGCCAGTAGTATCCGACAGGGGGGGACGAACACTGAAGCTTTCTTT. Amino acids: CASSIRQGGTNTEAFF.

The rearrangement links TRBV28 to TRBJ1-5; D is possibly TRBD1 (5 bases). This CDR3 has 14 amino acids. V lost 3 bases and J lost 7, with 13 bases in between. The germline V gene encodes CDR1 MDHEN and CDR2 SYDVKM. In nucleotides, the CDR3 is TGTGCCAGCAGTTTTGGCCAGGGAGGGCAGCCCCAGCATTTT. The encoded protein is CASSFGQGGQPQHF.

This clone was recorded once. The chain links TRBV2 to TRBJ2-5; 9 nucleotides line up with TRBD1. Germline V CDR1 and CDR2: SNHLY, FYNNEI. The CDR3 is 17 amino acids. The trim removed 2 bases at V and 5 bases at J, leaving 12 bases unmatched. The chain's CDR3 is CASSERGTGIVGETQYF. Here the CDR3 DNA reads TGTGCCAGCAGTGAAAGGGGGACAGGGATAGTGGGTGAGACCCAGTACTTC. Full variable domain (remainder filled in from reference TRBV2 and TRBJ2-5): EPEVTQTPSHQVTQMGQEVILRCVPISNHLYFYWYRQILGQKVEFLVSFYNNEISEKSEIFDDQFSVERPDGSNFTLKIRSTKLEDSAMYFCASSERGTGIVGETQYFGPGTRLLVL.

This chain joins TRBV6-5 and TRBJ2-7; 10 nucleotides line up with TRBD2. V was clipped by 6 bases and J by 3 bases; unmatched bases: 5. Germline V gene data show CDR1 as MNHEY and CDR2 as SVGAGI. CDR3 size: 14 residues. This CDR3 is CASSPGLANYEQYF. The CDR3 region has the DNA TGTGCCAGCAGCCCGGGACTAGCGAACTACGAGCAGTACTTC.

The chain links TRBV20-1 to TRBJ1-5; D is perhaps TRBD1 (6 bases). This CDR3 contains 15 residues. V lost 3 bases to trimming and J lost 8 bases, with 20 bases between them. CDR1 is DFQATT, CDR2 SNEGSKA, per germline (reference sequence). The CDR3 nucleotides read TGCAGTGCTAGTCATGGCTGGGGACAAGGCGAGCCCCAGCATTTT. Its protein is CSASHGWGQGEPQHF.

This clone was detected once. CDR3 amino acids: CASITTGVSSYEQYF. The CDR3 DNA is TGTGCCAGCATTACGACAGGGGTCAGCTCCTACGAGCAGTACTTC. The chain couples TRBV6-5 to TRBJ2-7; 8 bases agree with TRBD1. The CDR3 loop spans 15 amino acids. Per the germline V gene, CDR1 is MNHEY and CDR2 is SVGAGI. With 7 bases clipped from V and 0 bases from J, the junction kept 8 bases outside the gene matches.

The V and J genes are TRBV11-2 and TRBJ2-1; weak D call: TRBD2 (6 bases). V was pared by 6 bases and J by 8 bases, with 23 bases between. Looked up from germline, CDR1 is SGHAT and CDR2 is FQNNGV. CDR3 length: 16 residues. The CDR3 sequence: CASSYYGPGLYHEQFF. DNA for the CDR3: TGTGCCAGCAGTTATTACGGCCCCGGACTATATCATGAGCAGTTCTTC.

J is TRBJ1-5 and V is TRBV10-1; no clear D gene. Deletions cut 8 bases from V and 0 bases from J, with 23 bases between. CDR1 WNHNN and CDR2 SYGVQD come from the germline V gene (reference sequence). The CDR3 is 18 residues long. CDR3 sequence (DNA): TGCGCCAGCCGTCCCGCGGGATCCCATTGTTATAGCAATCAGCCCCAGCATTTT. Translating gives CASRPAGSHCYSNQPQHF.

J is TRBJ1-5 and V is TRBV6-6, with TRBD1 matching over 9 bases. V was clipped by 5 bases and J by 9 bases; unmatched bases: 8. This CDR3 comprises 14 residues. The germline CDR1 and CDR2 sequences are MNHNY and SVGAGI (reference sequence). The CDR3, as DNA: TGTGCCAGCAGTCGAGACAGGGGGGAAGGGCCCCAGCATTTT. Translated, it gives CASSRDRGEGPQHF.

The gene calls are TRBV28 and TRBJ1-5; D is unresolved. The CDR3 has 15 amino acids. In germline, CDR1 is MDHEN, CDR2 SYDVKM. Between the trimmed V and J ends, which lost 2 bases and 0 bases, there was a span of 8 bases. The CDR3 coding sequence is TGTGCCAGCAGTTTAGAGCCCTATAGCAATCAGCCCCAGCATTTT. Amino acids: CASSLEPYSNQPQHF.

This clone was counted a single time. The rearrangement uses TRBV5-4 and TRBJ2-2; 7 nucleotides agree with TRBD2. Germline CDR1 SGHNT, CDR2 YYREEE (reference sequence). This CDR3 region has 12 residues. Germline trimming cut 10 bases from V and 4 bases from J; bases unmatched to any gene: 4. The CDR3 bases are TGTGCCGGAGGGACTACCACCGGGGAGCTGTTTTTT. This sequence encodes CAGGTTTGELFF.

As concerns this clone: Relative to the germline gene, one junction end is altered; a read error may explain this. This chain connects TRBV24-1 to TRBJ1-1; D is ambiguous. The CDR3 is 10 amino acids. Per the germline V gene, CDR1 is KGHDR and CDR2 is SFDVKD. The CDR3: CATSAPGYRF. The CDR3 coding sequence is TGTGCCACCAGTGCCCCGGGATACCGGTTT.

The J gene is TRBJ2-1, the V gene TRBV6-2 or TRBV6-3; the match to TRBD2 covers 12 bases. V was pared by 1 base and J by 2 bases, with 9 bases of the junction left unmatched. This CDR3 contains 19 residues. Germline V gives CDR1 MNHEY, CDR2 SVGEGT. In DNA, the CDR3 is TGTGCCAGCAGTTACTTGACTAGCGGGGGTGCCAAAACCTACAATGAGCAGTTCTTC. It yields the protein CASSYLTSGGAKTYNEQFF.

V is TRBV5-1 and J is TRBJ1-1, with 11 positions matching TRBD1. The CDR3 contains 17 residues. Germline CDR1 is SGHRS and CDR2 is YFSETQ. Trimming removed 3 bases from V and 3 bases from J; junction bases left unmatched: 10. CDR3 residues: CASSSDGTGGVDTEAFF. The CDR3, as DNA: TGCGCCAGCAGCTCAGATGGGACAGGGGGAGTGGACACTGAAGCTTTCTTT.